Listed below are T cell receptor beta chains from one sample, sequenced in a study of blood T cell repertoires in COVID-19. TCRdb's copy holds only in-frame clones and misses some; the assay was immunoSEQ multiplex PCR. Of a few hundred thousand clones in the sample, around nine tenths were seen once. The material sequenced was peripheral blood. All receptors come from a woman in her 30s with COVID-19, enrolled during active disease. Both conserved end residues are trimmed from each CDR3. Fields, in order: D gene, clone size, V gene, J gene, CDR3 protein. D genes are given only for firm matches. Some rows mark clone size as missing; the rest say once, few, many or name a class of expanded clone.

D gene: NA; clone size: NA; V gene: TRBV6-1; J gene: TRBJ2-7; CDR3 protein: ASSEAQGVYSYEQY
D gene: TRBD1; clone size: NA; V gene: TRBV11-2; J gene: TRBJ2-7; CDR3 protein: ASRRGGQGFSEQY
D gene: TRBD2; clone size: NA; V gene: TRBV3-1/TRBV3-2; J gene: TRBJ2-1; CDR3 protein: ASSLGLAGNNEQF
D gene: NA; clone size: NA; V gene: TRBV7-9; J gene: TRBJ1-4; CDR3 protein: ASSLSRPNEKLF
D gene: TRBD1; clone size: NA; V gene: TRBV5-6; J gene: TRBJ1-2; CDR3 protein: ASSRAGQEYGYT
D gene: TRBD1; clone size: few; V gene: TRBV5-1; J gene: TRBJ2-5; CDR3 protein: ASSSGPRQGETQY
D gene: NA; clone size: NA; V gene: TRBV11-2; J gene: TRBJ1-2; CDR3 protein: ASSLGQVVHYGYT
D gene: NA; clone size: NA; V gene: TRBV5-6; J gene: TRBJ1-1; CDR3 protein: ASSWGGLNTEAF
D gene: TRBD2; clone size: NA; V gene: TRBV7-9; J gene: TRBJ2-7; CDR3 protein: ASSFAGGAYEQY
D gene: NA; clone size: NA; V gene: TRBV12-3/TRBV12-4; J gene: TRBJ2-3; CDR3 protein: ASSLLSGDTQY
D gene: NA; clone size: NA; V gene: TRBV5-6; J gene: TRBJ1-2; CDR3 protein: ASSSQGVLNYGYT
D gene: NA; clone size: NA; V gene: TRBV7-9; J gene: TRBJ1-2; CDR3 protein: ASSFPGDLDYGYT
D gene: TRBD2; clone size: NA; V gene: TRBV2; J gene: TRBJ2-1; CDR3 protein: ASGVGGSYNEQF
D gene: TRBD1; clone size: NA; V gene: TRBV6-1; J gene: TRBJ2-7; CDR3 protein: ASSVQGGTGSYEQY
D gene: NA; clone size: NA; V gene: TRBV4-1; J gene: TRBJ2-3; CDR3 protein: ASSQDPYSTDTQY
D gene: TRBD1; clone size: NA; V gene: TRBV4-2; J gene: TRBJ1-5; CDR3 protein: ASSRNRGPALQPQH
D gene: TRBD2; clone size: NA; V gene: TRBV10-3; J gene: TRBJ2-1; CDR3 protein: AISESRTSGYNEQF
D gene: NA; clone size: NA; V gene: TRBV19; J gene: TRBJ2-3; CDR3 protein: ASSRDLLTDTQY
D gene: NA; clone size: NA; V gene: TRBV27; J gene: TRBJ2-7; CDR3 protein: ASSHGVEQY
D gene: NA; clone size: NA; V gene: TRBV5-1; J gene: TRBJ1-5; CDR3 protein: ASSLDGLKPQH
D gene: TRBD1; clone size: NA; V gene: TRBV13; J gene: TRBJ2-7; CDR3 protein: ASSDRDRSSYEQY
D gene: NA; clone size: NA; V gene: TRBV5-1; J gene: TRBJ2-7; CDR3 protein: ASSLQGYEQY
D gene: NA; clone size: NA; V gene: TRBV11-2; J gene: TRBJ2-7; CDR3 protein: ASSLDLERIGRRLLYEQY
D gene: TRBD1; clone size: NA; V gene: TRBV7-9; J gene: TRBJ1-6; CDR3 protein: ASSLGQGYLGGSPLH
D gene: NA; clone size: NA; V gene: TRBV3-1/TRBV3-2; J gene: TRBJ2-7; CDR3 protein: ASSQNFSPVYEQY
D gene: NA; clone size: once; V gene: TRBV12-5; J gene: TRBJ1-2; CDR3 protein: ASGAGYGYT
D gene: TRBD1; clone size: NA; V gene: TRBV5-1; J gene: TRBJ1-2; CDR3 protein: ASRYRDRGAGYT
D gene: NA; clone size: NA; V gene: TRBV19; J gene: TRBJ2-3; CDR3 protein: ASSYRWKDTQY
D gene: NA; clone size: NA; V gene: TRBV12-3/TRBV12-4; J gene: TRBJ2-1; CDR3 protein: ASSPTANEQF
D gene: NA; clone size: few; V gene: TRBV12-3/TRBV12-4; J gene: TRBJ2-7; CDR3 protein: ASSQSNSYEQY
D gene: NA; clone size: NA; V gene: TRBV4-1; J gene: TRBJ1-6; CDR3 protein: ASSRDRDNNSPLH
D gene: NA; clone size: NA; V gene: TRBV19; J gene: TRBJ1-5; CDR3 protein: ATLAGLGRGNQPQH
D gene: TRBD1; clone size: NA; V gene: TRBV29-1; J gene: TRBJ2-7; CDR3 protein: SVSGGSYEQY
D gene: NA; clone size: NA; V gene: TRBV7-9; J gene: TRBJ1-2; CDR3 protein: ASSFGTDYGYT
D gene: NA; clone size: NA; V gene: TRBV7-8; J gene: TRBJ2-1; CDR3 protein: ASSIVRAYEQF
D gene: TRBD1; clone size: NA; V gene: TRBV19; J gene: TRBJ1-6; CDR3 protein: ASSSRQGTYYNSPLH
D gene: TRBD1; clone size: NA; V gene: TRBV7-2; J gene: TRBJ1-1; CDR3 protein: ASSFAGTGGVAF
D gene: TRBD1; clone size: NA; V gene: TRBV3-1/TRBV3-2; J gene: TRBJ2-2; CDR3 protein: ASSQAGQGARTGELF
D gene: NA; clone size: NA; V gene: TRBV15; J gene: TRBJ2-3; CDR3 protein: ATSRDGQLGDTQY
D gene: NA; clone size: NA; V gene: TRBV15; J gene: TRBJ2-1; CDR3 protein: ATSRDHKRTLYNEQF
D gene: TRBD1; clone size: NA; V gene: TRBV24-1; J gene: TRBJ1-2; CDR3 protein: ATSGTGGQNYGYT
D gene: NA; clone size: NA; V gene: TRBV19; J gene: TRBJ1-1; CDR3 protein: ASSILQSGEAF
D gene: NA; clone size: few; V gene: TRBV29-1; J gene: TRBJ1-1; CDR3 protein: SVRQRMNTEAF
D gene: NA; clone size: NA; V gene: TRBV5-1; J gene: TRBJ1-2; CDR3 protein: ASSDSGRGSESYGYT
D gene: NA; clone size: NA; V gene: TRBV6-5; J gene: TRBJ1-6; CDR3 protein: ASSPVAGVNSPLH
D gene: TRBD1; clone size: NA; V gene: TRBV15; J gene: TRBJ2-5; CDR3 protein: ATSRTGAGETQY
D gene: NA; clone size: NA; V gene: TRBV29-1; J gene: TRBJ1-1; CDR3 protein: SVAQVLNTEAF
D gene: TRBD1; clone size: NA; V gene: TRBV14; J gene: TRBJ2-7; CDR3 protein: VSSLQGFGEQY
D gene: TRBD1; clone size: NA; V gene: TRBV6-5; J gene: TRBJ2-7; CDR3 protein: ASRATGEGYEQY
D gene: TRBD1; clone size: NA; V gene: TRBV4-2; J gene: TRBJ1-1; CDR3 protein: ASSPKPSGQGLNTEAF
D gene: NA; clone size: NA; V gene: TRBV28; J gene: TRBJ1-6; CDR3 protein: ASSANSPLH